This T cell receptor (beta chain) was found in a study of Ad26.COV2.S vaccination and SARS-CoV-2 variants. Study as a whole: Once, or twice with 56 days between doses, Ad26.COV2.S was given intramuscularly. Study results and caveats: Substantial breadth was reported for post-vaccination spike-specific CD8+ and CD4+ T cells. Compared with placebo recipients, vaccine recipients had higher spike-specific TCR breadth.

A word on this clone: The antigen is unknown.

There are 15 residues in the CDR3. Germline V gene lookup returns CDR1 SGHTA and CDR2 FQGNSA. Losses at the gene ends were 1 base for V and 4 bases for J; bases not matched to a gene: 5. Noted treatment: roughly 19 received Ad26.COV2.S at low or high dose, single or two shots; several received placebo; per-sample allocation not given. The investigators took samples on day 63 after the first vaccine or placebo injection. Profiling relied on immunoSEQ multiplex PCR, and the TCRdb table lists in-frame clones only, not all of them. The table lists some 420,000 clones, 88% of them singletons. The sequence was obtained from a person aged 18-65 years who received the Ad26.COV2.S COVID-19 vaccine or a placebo. J is TRBJ2-5 and V is TRBV7-2, with 8 bases aligning to TRBD2. The sequencing used peripheral blood, collected in a trial of Ad26.COV2.S vaccine versus placebo. The CDR3: CASSLDVAGPETQYF. As DNA, the CDR3 is TGTGCCAGCAGCTTAGACGTAGCGGGGCCAGAGACCCAGTACTTC.